Listed below are T cell receptor beta chains from one sample, sequenced in a study of identical twins. TCRdb called the 5' RACE reads again in MiXCR, with one record for every CDR3 protein. The repertoire has more than 600,000 distinct CDR3 sequences, 15% to 20% of them found once; the top ten carry roughly 13%. These sequences were also reported in another study, on T cells expressing NK-cell markers.

Sequencing was done on a sample of PBMCs. All receptors derive from a woman younger than 30 in good health. The CDR3 runs from the conserved cysteine through the conserved F or W. Fields, in order: J gene, CDR3 length, V gene, clone size, D gene, CDR3 DNA, CDR3 protein. A D gene is named only where the DNA matches it firmly. Clone size is shown for a subset of rows, as once, few, many or a class of expanded clone.

J gene: TRBJ2-4; CDR3 length: 15; V gene: TRBV20-1; clone size: NA; D gene: TRBD2; CDR3 DNA: TGCAGTGCTAGAGAGGGACTAGCGGGAGCGAACATTCAGTACTTC; CDR3 protein: CSAREGLAGANIQYF
J gene: TRBJ1-1; CDR3 length: 16; V gene: TRBV7-9; clone size: NA; D gene: TRBD1; CDR3 DNA: TGTGCCAGCAGCCCTGGGGTAGGACAGGGGGCCGCTGAAGCTTTCTTT; CDR3 protein: CASSPGVGQGAAEAFF
J gene: TRBJ2-7; CDR3 length: 12; V gene: TRBV18; clone size: NA; D gene: NA; CDR3 DNA: TGTGCCAGCTCACCACCGGGGGACGCTCAGTACTTC; CDR3 protein: CASSPPGDAQYF
J gene: TRBJ1-6; CDR3 length: 14; V gene: TRBV16; clone size: NA; D gene: NA; CDR3 DNA: TGTGCCAGCAGCCAATCCGGGGCCGATTCACCCCTCCACTTT; CDR3 protein: CASSQSGADSPLHF
J gene: TRBJ2-7; CDR3 length: 14; V gene: TRBV5-1; clone size: few; D gene: NA; CDR3 DNA: TGCGCCAGCAGCTTGGGGACTACTATATACGAGCAGTACTTC; CDR3 protein: CASSLGTTIYEQYF
J gene: TRBJ1-2; CDR3 length: 12; V gene: TRBV12-3/TRBV12-4; clone size: NA; D gene: NA; CDR3 DNA: TGTGCCAGCAGTCCAGGCAGGTGGGGCTACACCTTC; CDR3 protein: CASSPGRWGYTF
J gene: TRBJ2-1; CDR3 length: 13; V gene: TRBV6-1; clone size: many; D gene: NA; CDR3 DNA: TGTGCCAGCGCCGTGGGGCGTACCTATGAGCAGTTCTTC; CDR3 protein: CASAVGRTYEQFF
J gene: TRBJ2-2; CDR3 length: 15; V gene: TRBV5-4; clone size: NA; D gene: NA; CDR3 DNA: TGTGCCAGCAGCTTGGGGCAGGAGGCAGCCGGGGAGCTGTTTTTT; CDR3 protein: CASSLGQEAAGELFF
J gene: TRBJ2-6; CDR3 length: 16; V gene: TRBV9; clone size: few; D gene: NA; CDR3 DNA: TGTGCCAGCAGCGTAGGTAGGGCATCTGGGGCCAACGTCCTGACTTTC; CDR3 protein: CASSVGRASGANVLTF
J gene: TRBJ2-5; CDR3 length: 16; V gene: TRBV6-5; clone size: NA; D gene: NA; CDR3 DNA: TGTGCCAGCAGTTACTCGTTTCACAGGGTACAAGAGACCCAGTACTTC; CDR3 protein: CASSYSFHRVQETQYF
J gene: TRBJ2-3; CDR3 length: 15; V gene: TRBV12-3/TRBV12-4; clone size: few; D gene: TRBD1; CDR3 DNA: TGTGCCAGCAGTCGGGACAGTGGAAGCACAGATACGCAGTATTTT; CDR3 protein: CASSRDSGSTDTQYF
J gene: TRBJ2-7; CDR3 length: 12; V gene: TRBV20-1; clone size: NA; D gene: NA; CDR3 DNA: TGCGTACTGCGCCCCAATTCCTCCGAGCAGTACTTC; CDR3 protein: CVLRPNSSEQYF
J gene: TRBJ2-5; CDR3 length: 15; V gene: TRBV10-3; clone size: NA; D gene: TRBD2; CDR3 DNA: TGTGCCATCAGTGAGTCGGCGGGGGGACAAGAGACCCAGTACTTC; CDR3 protein: CAISESAGGQETQYF
J gene: TRBJ1-1; CDR3 length: 14; V gene: TRBV10-3; clone size: NA; D gene: NA; CDR3 DNA: TGTGCCATCAGTGATAGGGGAACGAACACTGAAGCTTTCTTT; CDR3 protein: CAISDRGTNTEAFF
J gene: TRBJ2-3; CDR3 length: 15; V gene: TRBV10-3; clone size: few; D gene: NA; CDR3 DNA: TGTGCCATCAGTGGGTCCGGCGGGAACCCAGATACGCAGTATTTT; CDR3 protein: CAISGSGGNPDTQYF
J gene: TRBJ1-1; CDR3 length: 12; V gene: TRBV10-3; clone size: few; D gene: NA; CDR3 DNA: TGTGCCATCAGTGAGACAGACATTGAAGCTTTCTTT; CDR3 protein: CAISETDIEAFF
J gene: TRBJ2-7; CDR3 length: 14; V gene: TRBV3-1; clone size: NA; D gene: TRBD2; CDR3 DNA: TGTGCCAGCACGAGAAGCGGGGTGACCTACGAGCAGTACTTC; CDR3 protein: CASTRSGVTYEQYF
J gene: TRBJ2-1; CDR3 length: 15; V gene: TRBV5-1; clone size: NA; D gene: TRBD1; CDR3 DNA: TGCGCCAGCAGCTCTGGACAGGGCGACCACAATGAGCAGTTCTTC; CDR3 protein: CASSSGQGDHNEQFF
J gene: TRBJ1-1; CDR3 length: 12; V gene: TRBV12-3/TRBV12-4; clone size: many; D gene: NA; CDR3 DNA: TGTGCCAGCAGTTTACAGGGATCGGGAGCTTTCTTT; CDR3 protein: CASSLQGSGAFF
J gene: TRBJ2-1; CDR3 length: 15; V gene: TRBV29-1; clone size: NA; D gene: TRBD2; CDR3 DNA: TGCAGCGGGCACCCGACTAGCGGGAGAAGGGGTGAGCAGTTCTTC; CDR3 protein: CSGHPTSGRRGEQFF
J gene: TRBJ1-1; CDR3 length: 15; V gene: TRBV5-5; clone size: few; D gene: TRBD1; CDR3 DNA: TGTGCCAGCAGCTACCAAGGGGGCCCCGGCACTGAAGCTTTCTTT; CDR3 protein: CASSYQGGPGTEAFF
J gene: TRBJ2-5; CDR3 length: 12; V gene: TRBV20-1; clone size: few; D gene: NA; CDR3 DNA: TGCAGTGCGCCTGTGTACCAAGAGACCCAGTACTTC; CDR3 protein: CSAPVYQETQYF
J gene: TRBJ2-1; CDR3 length: 17; V gene: TRBV12-3/TRBV12-4; clone size: few; D gene: TRBD2; CDR3 DNA: TGTGCCAGCAGTTTAGGGATGCGGACTAGCGGGTACAATGAGCAGTTCTTC; CDR3 protein: CASSLGMRTSGYNEQFF
J gene: TRBJ2-3; CDR3 length: 12; V gene: TRBV6-5; clone size: many; D gene: NA; CDR3 DNA: TGTGCCAGCAGTTACCCGGGGGATACGCAGTATTTT; CDR3 protein: CASSYPGDTQYF
J gene: TRBJ1-2; CDR3 length: 14; V gene: TRBV10-3; clone size: NA; D gene: NA; CDR3 DNA: TGTGCCATCAGTGTGTCGGCAGATCACTATGGCTACACCTTC; CDR3 protein: CAISVSADHYGYTF
J gene: TRBJ1-2; CDR3 length: 14; V gene: TRBV14; clone size: NA; D gene: NA; CDR3 DNA: TGTGCCAGCAGCCAAGATTACCGTGGCAGCGTACACACCTTC; CDR3 protein: CASSQDYRGSVHTF
J gene: TRBJ1-1; CDR3 length: 16; V gene: TRBV24-1; clone size: few; D gene: NA; CDR3 DNA: TGTGCCACCAGTGATCATCTCCGGGTAGGGGGCACTGAAGCTTTCTTT; CDR3 protein: CATSDHLRVGGTEAFF
J gene: TRBJ2-2; CDR3 length: 13; V gene: TRBV20-1; clone size: once; D gene: NA; CDR3 DNA: TGCAGTGCTCCAACACAGCGCACCGGGGAGCTGTTTTTT; CDR3 protein: CSAPTQRTGELFF
J gene: TRBJ2-3; CDR3 length: 14; V gene: TRBV12-3/TRBV12-4; clone size: many; D gene: NA; CDR3 DNA: TGTGCCAGCGAGTTTTCCGACGGCACAGATACGCAGTATTTT; CDR3 protein: CASEFSDGTDTQYF
J gene: TRBJ2-5; CDR3 length: 13; V gene: TRBV7-9; clone size: many; D gene: NA; CDR3 DNA: TGTGCCAGCAGTCCTCTTGGGGAAGAGACCCAGTACTTC; CDR3 protein: CASSPLGEETQYF
J gene: TRBJ1-5; CDR3 length: 14; V gene: TRBV11-3; clone size: NA; D gene: NA; CDR3 DNA: TGTGCCAGCAGCTTTACGTGGGCCGATCAGCCCCAGCATTTT; CDR3 protein: CASSFTWADQPQHF
J gene: TRBJ2-7; CDR3 length: 18; V gene: TRBV4-3; clone size: few; D gene: TRBD2; CDR3 DNA: TGCGCCAGCAGCCGTTTGAAAGCGGGAGGGCCTTTCGACTACGAGCAGTACTTC; CDR3 protein: CASSRLKAGGPFDYEQYF
J gene: TRBJ2-7; CDR3 length: 11; V gene: TRBV29-1; clone size: NA; D gene: NA; CDR3 DNA: TGCAGCGTTGTAACAGCCTACGAGCAGTACTTC; CDR3 protein: CSVVTAYEQYF
J gene: TRBJ1-5; CDR3 length: 17; V gene: TRBV28; clone size: NA; D gene: NA; CDR3 DNA: TGTGCCAGCAGTTTATCGGCGGACTTTAGGGAAGGTCAGCCCCAGCATTTT; CDR3 protein: CASSLSADFREGQPQHF
J gene: TRBJ2-3; CDR3 length: 13; V gene: TRBV29-1; clone size: NA; D gene: NA; CDR3 DNA: TGCAGCGTTGAAGTAGGGGGGGTCGATACGCAGTATTTT; CDR3 protein: CSVEVGGVDTQYF
J gene: TRBJ1-2; CDR3 length: 13; V gene: TRBV2; clone size: NA; D gene: NA; CDR3 DNA: TGTGCCAGCAGTGAATCGGGGGGCGGTGGCTACACCTTC; CDR3 protein: CASSESGGGGYTF
J gene: TRBJ2-4; CDR3 length: 14; V gene: TRBV5-8; clone size: NA; D gene: NA; CDR3 DNA: TGTGCCAGCAGCAGGCAGGGGGCCAAAAACATTCAGTACTTC; CDR3 protein: CASSRQGAKNIQYF
J gene: TRBJ2-5; CDR3 length: 17; V gene: TRBV7-8; clone size: NA; D gene: TRBD1; CDR3 DNA: TGTGCCAGCAGCTTATCAGGCAGGGGGCGTTCCGGAGAGACCCAGTACTTC; CDR3 protein: CASSLSGRGRSGETQYF
J gene: TRBJ2-2; CDR3 length: 16; V gene: TRBV5-1; clone size: NA; D gene: TRBD1; CDR3 DNA: TGCGCCAGCAGCTCCAAGGACAGGGTCGGCACCGGGGAGCTGTTTTTT; CDR3 protein: CASSSKDRVGTGELFF
J gene: TRBJ2-7; CDR3 length: 13; V gene: TRBV30; clone size: NA; D gene: TRBD1; CDR3 DNA: TGTGCCTGGAGGCAAACCACAGGGGACGAGCAGTACTTC; CDR3 protein: CAWRQTTGDEQYF
J gene: TRBJ2-3; CDR3 length: 16; V gene: TRBV5-6; clone size: NA; D gene: TRBD2; CDR3 DNA: TGTGCCAGCAGCCTGGGACTAGCGGGGAGTGCGGGTACGCAGTATTTT; CDR3 protein: CASSLGLAGSAGTQYF
J gene: TRBJ1-5; CDR3 length: 15; V gene: TRBV7-8; clone size: few; D gene: NA; CDR3 DNA: TGTGCCAGCAGCTTCGGCGGATGGAGCAATCAGCCCCAGCATTTT; CDR3 protein: CASSFGGWSNQPQHF
J gene: TRBJ2-2; CDR3 length: 12; V gene: TRBV24-1; clone size: NA; D gene: NA; CDR3 DNA: TGTGCCACCAGTGGTCAGACCGGGGAGCTGTTTTTT; CDR3 protein: CATSGQTGELFF
J gene: TRBJ2-1; CDR3 length: 10; V gene: TRBV20-1; clone size: medium-sized; D gene: NA; CDR3 DNA: TGCAGTGTAGGGGTCGGGGAGCAGTTCTTC; CDR3 protein: CSVGVGEQFF
J gene: TRBJ2-7; CDR3 length: 13; V gene: TRBV20-1; clone size: NA; D gene: TRBD2; CDR3 DNA: TGCAGTGCTCATAGCGGGAGGAAGAACGAGCAGTACTTC; CDR3 protein: CSAHSGRKNEQYF
J gene: TRBJ2-1; CDR3 length: 17; V gene: TRBV4-3; clone size: NA; D gene: TRBD2; CDR3 DNA: TGCGCCAGCAGCCAAGATACCCGGGCTAGCGGGAGCCATGAGCAGTTCTTC; CDR3 protein: CASSQDTRASGSHEQFF
J gene: TRBJ2-7; CDR3 length: 13; V gene: TRBV24-1; clone size: few; D gene: NA; CDR3 DNA: TGTGCCACCAGTGACCTGGACAGCCTCGAGCAGTACTTC; CDR3 protein: CATSDLDSLEQYF
J gene: TRBJ2-3; CDR3 length: 13; V gene: TRBV11-3; clone size: NA; D gene: NA; CDR3 DNA: TGTGCCAGCAGCTTAGCGGCCCCAGATACGCAGTATTTT; CDR3 protein: CASSLAAPDTQYF
J gene: TRBJ1-1; CDR3 length: 13; V gene: TRBV7-8; clone size: few; D gene: NA; CDR3 DNA: TGTGCCAGCAGCCGACCCGCAGGAACTGAAGCTTTCTTT; CDR3 protein: CASSRPAGTEAFF
J gene: TRBJ2-2; CDR3 length: 16; V gene: TRBV12-3/TRBV12-4; clone size: NA; D gene: TRBD2; CDR3 DNA: TGTGCCAGCAGTTATTCTAGCGGGAGGACTACCGGGGAGCTGTTTTTT; CDR3 protein: CASSYSSGRTTGELFF
J gene: TRBJ2-7; CDR3 length: 14; V gene: TRBV10-3; clone size: NA; D gene: TRBD2; CDR3 DNA: TGTGCCACCTCAAGGGCTAGCGGGAGCTACGAGCAGTACTTC; CDR3 protein: CATSRASGSYEQYF
J gene: TRBJ2-3; CDR3 length: 17; V gene: TRBV29-1; clone size: few; D gene: NA; CDR3 DNA: TGCAGCGTTGAAATCATTCTTGGGGCTGAAAGCACAGATACGCAGTATTTT; CDR3 protein: CSVEIILGAESTDTQYF
J gene: TRBJ1-2; CDR3 length: 10; V gene: TRBV7-9; clone size: few; D gene: NA; CDR3 DNA: TGTGCCAGCAGCGATGGTGGCTACACCTTC; CDR3 protein: CASSDGGYTF